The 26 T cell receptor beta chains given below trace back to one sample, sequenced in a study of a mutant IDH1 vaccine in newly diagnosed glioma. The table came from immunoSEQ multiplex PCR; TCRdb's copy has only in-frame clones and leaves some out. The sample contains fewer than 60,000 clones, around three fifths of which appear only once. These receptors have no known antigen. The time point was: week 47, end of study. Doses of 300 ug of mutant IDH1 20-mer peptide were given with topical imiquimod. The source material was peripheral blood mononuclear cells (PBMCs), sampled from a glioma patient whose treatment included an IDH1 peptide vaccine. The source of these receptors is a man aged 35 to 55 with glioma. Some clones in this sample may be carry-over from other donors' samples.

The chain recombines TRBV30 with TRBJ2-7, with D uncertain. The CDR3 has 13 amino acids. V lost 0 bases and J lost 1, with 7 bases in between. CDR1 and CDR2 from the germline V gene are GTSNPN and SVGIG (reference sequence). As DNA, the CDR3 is TGTGCCTGGAGTGTGGGATTGTCCTACGAGCAGTACTTC. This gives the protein CAWSVGLSYEQYF.

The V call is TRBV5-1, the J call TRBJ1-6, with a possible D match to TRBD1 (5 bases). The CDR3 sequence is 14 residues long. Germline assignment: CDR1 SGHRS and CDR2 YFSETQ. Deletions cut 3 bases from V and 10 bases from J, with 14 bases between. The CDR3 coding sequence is TGCGCCAGCAGCTCGGCCTTCAGGGAGTCACCCCTCCACTTT. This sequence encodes CASSSAFRESPLHF.

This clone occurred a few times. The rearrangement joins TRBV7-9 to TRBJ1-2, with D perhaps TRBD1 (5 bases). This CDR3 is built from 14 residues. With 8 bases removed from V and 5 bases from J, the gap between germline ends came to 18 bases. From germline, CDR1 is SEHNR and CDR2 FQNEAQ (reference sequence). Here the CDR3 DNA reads TGTGCCAGCCCCACGGGGGACGGGCCATATGGCTACACCTTC. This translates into CASPTGDGPYGYTF.

In nucleotides, the CDR3 is TGTGCCACCTCCGGGACACCGAACACTGAAGCTTTCTTT. Translated, it gives CATSGTPNTEAFF. This rearrangement joins TRBV6-5 to TRBJ1-1; TRBD1 is a possible D gene (6 bases). The CDR3 extends over 13 amino acids. The germline V gene has CDR1 MNHEY and CDR2 SVGAGI. Deletions cut 10 bases from V and 1 base from J, with 13 bases between.

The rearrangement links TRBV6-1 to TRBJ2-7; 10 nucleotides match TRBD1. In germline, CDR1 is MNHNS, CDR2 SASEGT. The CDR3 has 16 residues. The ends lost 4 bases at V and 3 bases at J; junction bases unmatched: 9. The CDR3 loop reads CASSGQGAPLYYEQYF. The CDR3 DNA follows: TGTGCCAGCAGTGGACAGGGGGCGCCCCTTTACTACGAGCAGTACTTC.

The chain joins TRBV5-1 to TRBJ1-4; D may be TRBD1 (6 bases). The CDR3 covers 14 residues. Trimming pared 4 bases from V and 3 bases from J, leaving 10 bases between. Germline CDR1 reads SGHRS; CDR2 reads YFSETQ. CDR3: CASSPGESNEKLFF. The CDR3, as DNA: TGCGCCAGCAGCCCAGGGGAGTCTAATGAAAAACTGTTTTTT.

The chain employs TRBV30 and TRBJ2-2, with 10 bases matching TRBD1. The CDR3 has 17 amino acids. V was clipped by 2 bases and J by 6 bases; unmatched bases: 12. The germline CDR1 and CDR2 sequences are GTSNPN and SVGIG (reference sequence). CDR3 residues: CAWSSDRGPPLAGELFF. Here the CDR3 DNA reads TGTGCCTGGAGTTCCGACAGGGGGCCTCCCCTTGCCGGGGAGCTGTTTTTT.

CDR3 in amino acids: CASSVTGGSHEQYF. Written as DNA, the CDR3 is TGTGCCAGCAGTGTAACAGGGGGATCTCACGAGCAGTACTTC. This chain uses TRBV2 with TRBJ2-7; 8 positions agree with TRBD1. Germline CDR1 SNHLY, CDR2 FYNNEI. CDR3 size: 14 residues. After removal of 4 bases from V and 5 bases from J, the junction contained 7 bases not matched to a gene.

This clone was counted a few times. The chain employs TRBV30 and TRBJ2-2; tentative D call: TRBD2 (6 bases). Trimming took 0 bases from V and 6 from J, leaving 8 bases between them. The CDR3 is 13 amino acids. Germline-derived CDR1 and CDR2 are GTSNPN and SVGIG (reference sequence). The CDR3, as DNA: TGTGCCTGGAGTGTAGGAGGGGCCGGGGAGCTGTTTTTT. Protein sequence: CAWSVGGAGELFF.

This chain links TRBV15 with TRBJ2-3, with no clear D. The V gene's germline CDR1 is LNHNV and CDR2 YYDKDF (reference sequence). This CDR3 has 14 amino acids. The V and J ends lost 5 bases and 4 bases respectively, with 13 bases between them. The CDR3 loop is CATSPPPVADTQYF. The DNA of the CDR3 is TGTGCCACCAGCCCGCCCCCGGTGGCAGATACGCAGTATTTT. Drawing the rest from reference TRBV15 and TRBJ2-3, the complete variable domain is DAMVIQNPRYQVTQFGKPVTLSCSQTLNHNVMYWYQQKSSQAPKLLFHYYDKDFNNEADTPDNFQSRRPNTSFCFLDIRSPGLGDTAMYLCATSPPPVADTQYFGPGTRLTVL.

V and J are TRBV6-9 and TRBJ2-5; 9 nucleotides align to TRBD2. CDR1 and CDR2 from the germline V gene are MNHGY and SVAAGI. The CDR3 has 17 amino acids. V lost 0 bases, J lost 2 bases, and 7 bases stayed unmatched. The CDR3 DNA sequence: TGTGCCAGCAGTTATTCGCCCAGCGGGGGGTTTCAAGAGACCCAGTACTTC. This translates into CASSYSPSGGFQETQYF.

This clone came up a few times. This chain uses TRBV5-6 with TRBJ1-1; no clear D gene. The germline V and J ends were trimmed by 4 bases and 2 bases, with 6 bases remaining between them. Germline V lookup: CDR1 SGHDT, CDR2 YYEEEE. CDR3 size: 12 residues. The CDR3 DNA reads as TGTGCCAGCAGCGTAGGCAACACTGAAGCTTTCTTT. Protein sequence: CASSVGNTEAFF. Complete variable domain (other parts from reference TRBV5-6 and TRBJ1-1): DAGVTQSPTHLIKTRGQQVTLRCSPKSGHDTVSWYQQALGQGPQFIFQYYEEEERQRGNFPDRFSGHQFPNYSSELNVNALLLGDSALYLCASSVGNTEAFFGQGTRLTVV.

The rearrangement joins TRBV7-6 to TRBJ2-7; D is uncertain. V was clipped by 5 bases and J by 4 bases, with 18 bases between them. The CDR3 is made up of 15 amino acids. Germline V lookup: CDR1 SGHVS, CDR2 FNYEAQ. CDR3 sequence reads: CASSPYEGNFYEQYF. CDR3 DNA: TGTGCCAGCAGCCCTTATGAAGGGAATTTTTACGAGCAGTACTTC. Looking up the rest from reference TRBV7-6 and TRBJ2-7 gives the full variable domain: GAGVSQSPRYKVTKRGQDVALRCDPISGHVSLYWYRQALGQGPEFLTYFNYEAQQDKSGLPNDRFSAERPEGSISTLTIQRTEQRDSAMYRCASSPYEGNFYEQYFGPGTRLTVT.

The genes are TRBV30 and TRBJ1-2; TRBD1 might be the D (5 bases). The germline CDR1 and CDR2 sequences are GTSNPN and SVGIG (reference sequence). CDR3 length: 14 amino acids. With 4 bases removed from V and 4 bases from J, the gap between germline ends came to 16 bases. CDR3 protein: CAWTRGGYGYGYTF. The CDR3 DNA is TGTGCCTGGACCCGGGGGGGTTACGGCTATGGCTACACCTTC.

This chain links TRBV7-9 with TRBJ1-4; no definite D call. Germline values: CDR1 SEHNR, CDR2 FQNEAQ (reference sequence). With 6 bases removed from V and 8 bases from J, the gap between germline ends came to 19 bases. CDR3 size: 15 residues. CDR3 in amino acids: CASRPPGTAEEKLFF. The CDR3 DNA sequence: TGTGCCAGCAGGCCGCCGGGAACCGCGGAGGAAAAACTGTTTTTT.

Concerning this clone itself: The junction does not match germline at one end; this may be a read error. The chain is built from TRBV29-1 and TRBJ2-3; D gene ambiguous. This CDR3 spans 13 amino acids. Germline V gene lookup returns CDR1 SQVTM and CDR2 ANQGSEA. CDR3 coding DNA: TGCAGCGCTGAATCGGCGTACACAGATACGCAGTATTTT. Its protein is CSAESAYTDTQYF.

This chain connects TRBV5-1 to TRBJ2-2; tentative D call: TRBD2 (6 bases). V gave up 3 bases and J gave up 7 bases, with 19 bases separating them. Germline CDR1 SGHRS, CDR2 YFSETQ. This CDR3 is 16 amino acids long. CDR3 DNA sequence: TGCGCCAGCAGCTGGGGCGGGATCACCCCCGGCGGGGAGCTGTTTTTT. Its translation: CASSWGGITPGGELFF.

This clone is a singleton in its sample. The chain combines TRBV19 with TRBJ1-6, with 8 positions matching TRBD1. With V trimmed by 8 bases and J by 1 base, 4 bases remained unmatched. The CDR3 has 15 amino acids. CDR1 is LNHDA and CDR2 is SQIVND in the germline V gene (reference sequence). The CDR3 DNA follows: TGTGCCAGTGGGACAGGCGGTTCCTATAATTCACCCCTCCACTTT. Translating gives CASGTGGSYNSPLHF.

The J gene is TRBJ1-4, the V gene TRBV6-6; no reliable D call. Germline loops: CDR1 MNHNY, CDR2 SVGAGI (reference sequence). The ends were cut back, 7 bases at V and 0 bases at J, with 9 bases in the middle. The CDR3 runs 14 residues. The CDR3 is CASIGRPTNEKLFF. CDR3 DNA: TGTGCCAGCATCGGACGGCCAACTAATGAAAAACTGTTTTTT.

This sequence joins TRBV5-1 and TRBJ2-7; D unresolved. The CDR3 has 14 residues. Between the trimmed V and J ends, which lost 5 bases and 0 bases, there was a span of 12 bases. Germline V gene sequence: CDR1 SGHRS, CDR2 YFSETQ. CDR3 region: CASRPDSSSYEQYF. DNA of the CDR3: TGCGCCAGCAGACCCGACTCCAGCTCCTACGAGCAGTACTTC.

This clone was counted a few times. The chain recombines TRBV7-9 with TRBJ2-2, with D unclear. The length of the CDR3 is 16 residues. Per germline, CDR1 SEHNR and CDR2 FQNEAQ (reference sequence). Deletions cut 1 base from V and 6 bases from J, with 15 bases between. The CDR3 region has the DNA TGTGCCAGCAGCTTAGGAGGTGGTTCGGTAGCCGGGGAGCTGTTTTTT. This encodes CASSLGGGSVAGELFF.

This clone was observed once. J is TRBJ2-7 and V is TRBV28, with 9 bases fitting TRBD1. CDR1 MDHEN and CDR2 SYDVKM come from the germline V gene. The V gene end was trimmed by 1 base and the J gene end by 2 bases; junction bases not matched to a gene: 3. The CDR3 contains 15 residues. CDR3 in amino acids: CASSLYGQGTYEQYF. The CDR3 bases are TGTGCCAGCAGTTTATATGGACAGGGGACCTACGAGCAGTACTTC. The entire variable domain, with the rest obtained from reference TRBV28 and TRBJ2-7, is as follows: DVKVTQSSRYLVKRTGEKVFLECVQDMDHENMFWYRQDPGLGLRLIYFSYDVKMKEKGDIPEGYSVSREKKERFSLILESASTNQTSMYLCASSLYGQGTYEQYFGPGTRLTVT.

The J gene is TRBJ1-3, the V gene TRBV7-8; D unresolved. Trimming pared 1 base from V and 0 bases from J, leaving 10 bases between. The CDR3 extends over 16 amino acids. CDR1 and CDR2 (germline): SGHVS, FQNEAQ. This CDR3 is CASSLGRASSGNTIYF. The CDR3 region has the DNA TGTGCCAGCAGCTTAGGCCGGGCAAGCTCTGGAAACACCATATATTTT.

The CDR3 region is CASRPLSQETQYF. The CDR3 coding sequence is TGTGCCAGCAGACCCCTGTCCCAAGAGACCCAGTACTTC. The chain combines TRBV6-6 with TRBJ2-5, with no clear D. V lost 6 bases and J lost 1, with 9 bases in between. CDR3 size: 13 residues. CDR1 and CDR2 from the germline V gene are MNHNY and SVGAGI (reference sequence).

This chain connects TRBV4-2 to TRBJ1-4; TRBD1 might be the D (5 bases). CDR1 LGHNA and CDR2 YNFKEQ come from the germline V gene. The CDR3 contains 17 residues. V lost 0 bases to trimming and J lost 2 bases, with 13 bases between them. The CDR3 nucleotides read TGTGCCAGCAGCCAAGATCAGGGAGTAAGGACTAATGAAAAACTGTTTTTT. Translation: CASSQDQGVRTNEKLFF.

The CDR3 nucleotides are TGTGCCAGCAATCAGGACAGGATAGATACGCAGTATTTT. This codes for CASNQDRIDTQYF. The chain has TRBV5-4 and TRBJ2-3; 7 nucleotides line up with TRBD1. Unmatched junction bases numbered 6, after V lost 6 bases and J lost 5 bases. Germline CDR1 is SGHNT and CDR2 is YYREEE (reference sequence). CDR3 size: 13 residues.